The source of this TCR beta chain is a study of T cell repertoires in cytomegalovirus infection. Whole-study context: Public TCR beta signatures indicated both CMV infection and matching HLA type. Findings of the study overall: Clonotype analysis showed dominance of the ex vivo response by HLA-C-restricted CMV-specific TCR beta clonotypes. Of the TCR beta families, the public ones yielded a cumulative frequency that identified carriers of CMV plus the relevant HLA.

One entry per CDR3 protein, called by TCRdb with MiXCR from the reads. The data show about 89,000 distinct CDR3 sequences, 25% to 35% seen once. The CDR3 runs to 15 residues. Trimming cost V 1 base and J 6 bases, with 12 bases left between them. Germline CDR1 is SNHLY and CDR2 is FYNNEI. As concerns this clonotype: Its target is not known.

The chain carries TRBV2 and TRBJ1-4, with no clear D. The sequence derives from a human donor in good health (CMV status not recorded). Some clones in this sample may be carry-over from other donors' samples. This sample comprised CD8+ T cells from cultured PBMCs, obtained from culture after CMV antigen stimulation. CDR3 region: CASSEGNARDEKLFF. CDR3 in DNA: TGTGCCAGCAGTGAAGGGAACGCCCGGGATGAAAAACTGTTTTTT.